Listed below are T cell receptor beta chains from one sample, sequenced in a study of blood T cell repertoires in COVID-19. Produced via immunoSEQ multiplex PCR; TCRdb's table is partial and in-frame only. Found here are about 240,000 clones, approximately 78% of them singletons; the top ten hold 9.5% to 15%. Sequenced input: peripheral blood. Source of these receptors: a woman aged 60-75 years with active or convalescent COVID-19. Each CDR3 is given with its conserved first and last residue. A D gene is named only where the DNA matches it firmly. Some rows mark clone size as missing; the rest say once, few, many or name a class of expanded clone.

j_gene | abundance | d_gene | v_gene | CDR3aa
TRBJ1-2 | - | TRBD1 | TRBV11-2 | CASSLDTDRDWDYGYTF
TRBJ2-5 | - | - | TRBV3-1/TRBV3-2 | CASSQGVEETQYF
TRBJ1-4 | - | TRBD1 | TRBV5-4 | CASSSQGASEKLFF
TRBJ2-5 | once | TRBD1 | TRBV7-8 | CASSLRTGMETQYF
TRBJ2-4 | - | TRBD2 | TRBV19 | CASSATSGGDIQYF
TRBJ2-1 | - | TRBD2 | TRBV7-2 | CASSLEAGGPYNEQFF
TRBJ2-7 | - | TRBD2 | TRBV11-2 | CASSALAGGYEQYF
TRBJ1-2 | few | - | TRBV7-2 | CASSGQSVYGYTF
TRBJ2-3 | - | - | TRBV10-3 | CAISETGDTQYF
TRBJ1-4 | - | TRBD1 | TRBV5-5 | CASSLEGAGEKLFF
TRBJ2-6 | once | - | TRBV2 | CASSQGISGANVLTF
TRBJ1-1 | - | TRBD1 | TRBV6-5 | CASSYSGTGNTEAFF
TRBJ2-7 | - | TRBD2 | TRBV19 | CASKVSAGSSYEQYF
TRBJ2-1 | - | TRBD2 | TRBV20-1 | CSASLAGPGGEQFF
TRBJ2-5 | - | - | TRBV10-3 | CAISEVAGETQYF
TRBJ2-2 | - | TRBD2 | TRBV12-3/TRBV12-4 | CASSLTSGGELFF
TRBJ2-1 | - | TRBD1 | TRBV3-1/TRBV3-2 | CASSRSDRGDEQFF
TRBJ2-7 | - | - | TRBV27 | CASSLSQDNSYEQYF
TRBJ2-7 | - | - | TRBV6-4 | CANTRETSFDEQYF
TRBJ2-3 | - | - | TRBV5-4 | CASRERGTDTQYF
TRBJ2-7 | few | TRBD1 | TRBV27 | CASGRQGRYEQYF
TRBJ1-2 | - | - | TRBV19 | CASSIETGRNYGYTF
TRBJ2-7 | few | - | TRBV10-3 | CAISGQGLEQYF
TRBJ1-6 | - | - | TRBV14 | CASSQVTVNNSPLHF
TRBJ2-7 | - | - | TRBV2 | CASSEDTYEQYF
TRBJ1-3 | many | TRBD1 | TRBV6-6 | CASSDPGQGIHTIYF
TRBJ1-2 | - | TRBD1 | TRBV7-9 | CASSLDPGTGGHGYTF
TRBJ1-3 | once | TRBD1 | TRBV18 | CASSPRDRGGNTIYF
TRBJ2-7 | - | TRBD1 | TRBV19 | CASTTTGGPYEQYF
TRBJ1-1 | - | TRBD1 | TRBV5-1 | CASSLTGGSTEAFF
TRBJ1-1 | once | - | TRBV5-1 | CASSFLSSPRDTEAFF
TRBJ2-7 | - | - | TRBV4-3 | CASSLALNGYEQYF
TRBJ2-5 | once | - | TRBV4-2 | CASSQGRVAEGETQYF
TRBJ2-7 | - | TRBD2 | TRBV13 | CASSFSGGLYEQYF
TRBJ2-1 | few | - | TRBV11-1 | CASGIYNEQFF
TRBJ1-4 | - | - | TRBV30 | CAWRRGRLATNEKLFF
TRBJ1-2 | few | TRBD1 | TRBV7-2 | CASAAGTGYGYTF
TRBJ1-1 | - | TRBD1 | TRBV6-5 | CASSAQSYRGDEAFF
TRBJ2-7 | - | TRBD1 | TRBV4-3 | CASSQAPGQGGEQYF
TRBJ1-1 | once | TRBD1 | TRBV6-5 | CASRRDSMNTEAFF
TRBJ2-1 | - | TRBD2 | TRBV5-1 | CASSFSGGAWNEQFF